The entry that follows covers one T cell receptor beta chain sequence. Its antigen is not identified. Profiled with immunoSEQ multiplex PCR; TCRdb holds only in-frame clones, not every one. This sample yields around 20,000 clones, of which around nine tenths are seen a single time; roughly 7.2% belongs to the top ten. The V end lost 2 bases, the J end lost 6 bases, and 16 bases lay between the germline ends. Germline V gene sequence: CDR1 MNHNS, CDR2 SASEGT. The CDR3 spans 16 residues. Time point: week 3, after first cycle of checkpoint inhibitor. Sampling occurred pretreatment (T0) and at week 3 (W3), after cycle one of checkpoint blockade. Apart from a couple of fast progressors, RECIST 1.1 response was judged 12 weeks post-infusion. Prior systemic cancer therapy, immunosuppressant use and other active malignancies excluded patients. The record originates from a study of blood T cell dynamics during melanoma immunotherapy. General study findings and limits: It remained unknown if the driving T cell clones were melanoma-specific.

This clonotype was obtained from a human donor with melanoma. This specimen consisted of blood, obtained from a patient treated with checkpoint blockade. V gene TRBV6-1 combines with J gene TRBJ2-2; a possible D gene is TRBD1 (6 bases). CDR3 nucleotide sequence: TGTGCCAGCAGTGAATTCATAGGGGGTGCGGCCGGGGAGCTGTTTTTT. It yields the protein CASSEFIGGAAGELFF.